This note documents a single TCR beta chain sequence. Antigen: not known. The data belong to a study of cytomegalovirus exposure and HLA in healthy donors. Study as a whole: Within the Caucasian-associated ancestry cluster were about 81% of the roughly 400 genotyped donors.

The PCR was carried out with 60 Vbeta primers and 13 Jbeta primers. Using immunoSEQ multiplex PCR, the repertoire was profiled, and TCRdb retains in-frame clones only, with some absent. The table lists about 160,000 clones, over 75% of them singletons. Study results and caveats: Across donors, sequencing depth was assumed by presence/absence analyses to be roughly uniform. In an earlier analysis, most TCR beta V segments were productive about 87% or about 30% of the time. TCR beta sequences reportedly predicted most subjects' HLA-A and HLA-B alleles accurately.

This sequence originates from a woman aged 50 to 65 in good health and CMV-seropositive. The sample taken for sequencing was PBMCs.

The CDR3 region has the DNA TGTGCCAGCAGCTCGTCCTGGACAGCGAACACTGAAGCTTTCTTT. Translating gives CASSSSWTANTEAFF. The gene calls are TRBV7-2 and TRBJ1-1; D is perhaps TRBD1 (6 bases). This CDR3 is built from 15 residues. The germline CDR1 and CDR2 sequences are SGHTA and FQGNSA. V shed 4 bases and J shed 1 base, with 13 bases lying between them.